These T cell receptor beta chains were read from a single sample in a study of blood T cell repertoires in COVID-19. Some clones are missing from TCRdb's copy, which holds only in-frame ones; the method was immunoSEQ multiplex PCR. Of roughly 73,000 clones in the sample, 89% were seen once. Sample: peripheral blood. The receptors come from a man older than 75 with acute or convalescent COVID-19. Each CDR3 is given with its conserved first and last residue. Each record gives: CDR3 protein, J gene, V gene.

CASSPTPQGASHGYTF | TRBJ1-2 | TRBV7-3
CASSLSGLYYGYTF | TRBJ1-2 | TRBV6-5
CASSPIGSRQVLDQPQHF | TRBJ1-5 | TRBV18
CASSWEGLTPAEQFF | TRBJ2-1 | TRBV5-8
CASNSLNTEAFF | TRBJ1-1 | TRBV2
CASSILNSPLHF | TRBJ1-6 | TRBV7-2
CASSKTEGLENEQYF | TRBJ2-7 | TRBV7-8
CASSPRGSPADEQFF | TRBJ2-1 | TRBV18
CASSGGISGNTIYF | TRBJ1-3 | TRBV2
CAWGREGFQPQHF | TRBJ1-5 | TRBV30
CATSGRLAGVYEQFF | TRBJ2-1 | TRBV15
CASSPGTSGRAYNEQFF | TRBJ2-1 | TRBV6-2/TRBV6-3
CASSPGTGFGYTF | TRBJ1-2 | TRBV7-2
CASSVDQASGSYEQFF | TRBJ2-1 | TRBV9
CASSQGTSGIETQYF | TRBJ2-5 | TRBV3-1/TRBV3-2
CASSPQVGGSLNYGYTF | TRBJ1-2 | TRBV9
CASSLNRGRLGELFF | TRBJ2-2 | TRBV5-6
CASSLVRRGNQPQHF | TRBJ1-5 | TRBV11-2
CASRLGQAQSPLHF | TRBJ1-6 | TRBV19
CASSLGTQGSETQYF | TRBJ2-5 | TRBV19
CASSRGTSGGYNEQFF | TRBJ2-1 | TRBV5-6
CASSYDRQGVYGYTF | TRBJ1-2 | TRBV6-6
CASSRDSGGYEQYF | TRBJ2-7 | TRBV5-6
CASSESGEETQYF | TRBJ2-5 | TRBV2